This T cell receptor (beta chain) stems from a study of blood T cell repertoires in COVID-19. For the study at large: Samples came from the United States, Italy and Spain, spanning acute and convalescent COVID-19.

Recruited during active infection, patients (from Seattle) were subsequently followed longitudinally. As handled by the study authors: By means of reference gene primer amplification, nucleated cell counts were estimated. Libraries were prepared by immunoSEQ multiplex PCR; TCRdb keeps only in-frame clonotypes and omits some of them. V and J calls and clone size are given by that table; D and trimming were obtained from the DNA. The sample consists of 150,000 or so clones, around 79% of them appearing once. J gave up 0 bases and V 4 bases, and 0 bases lay outside the gene matches. The CDR3 is made up of 15 amino acids. Per the germline V gene, CDR1 is SGHDN and CDR2 is FVKESK.

The TCR originated in a woman aged 70-85 years with COVID-19, enrolled during active disease. The chain employs TRBV14 and TRBJ1-6; 7 nucleotides align to TRBD1. The specimen sequenced was peripheral blood. The CDR3: CASSPGGSYNSPLHF. CDR3 DNA: TGTGCCAGCAGCCCAGGGGGCTCCTATAATTCACCCCTCCACTTT.